This T cell receptor (beta chain) derives from a study of blood T cell repertoires in COVID-19. Original processing methods: Amplification with reference gene primers provided the estimates of nucleated cell counts. Here immunoSEQ multiplex PCR was the method, and the copy in TCRdb shows in-frame clones only, minus some. The V and J calls and clone size come from that table; D and trimming were worked out from the DNA. The profile shows around 100,000 clones, about 87% of them singletons. The V and J ends lost 5 bases and 1 base respectively, with 14 bases between them. CDR1 is MDHEN, CDR2 SYDVKM, per germline. This CDR3 is built from 15 residues.

V and J are TRBV28 and TRBJ1-1; unclear D gene. This receptor was identified in a human donor with acute or convalescent COVID-19. The donor label of this sample is uncertain. Sequences were obtained from peripheral blood. CDR3 region: CASSPRWRGNTEAFF. The CDR3, as DNA: TGTGCCAGCAGTCCCCGCTGGCGCGGGAACACTGAAGCTTTCTTT.